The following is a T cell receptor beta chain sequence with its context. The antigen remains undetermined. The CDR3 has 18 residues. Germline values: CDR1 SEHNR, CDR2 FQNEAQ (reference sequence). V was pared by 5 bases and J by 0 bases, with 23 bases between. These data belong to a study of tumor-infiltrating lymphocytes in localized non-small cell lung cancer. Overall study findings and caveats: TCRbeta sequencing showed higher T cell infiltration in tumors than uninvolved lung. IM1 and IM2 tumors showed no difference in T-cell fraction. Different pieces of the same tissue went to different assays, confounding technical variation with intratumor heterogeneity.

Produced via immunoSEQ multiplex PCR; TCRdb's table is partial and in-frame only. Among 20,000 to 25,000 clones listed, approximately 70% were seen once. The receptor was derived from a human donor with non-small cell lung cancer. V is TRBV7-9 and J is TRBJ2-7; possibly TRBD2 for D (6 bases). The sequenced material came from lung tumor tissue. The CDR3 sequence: CASSPRVPLGSGSYEQYF. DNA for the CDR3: TGTGCCAGCAGCCCTAGGGTCCCTTTAGGTAGCGGCTCCTACGAGCAGTACTTC.